This TCR beta chain was identified in a study of cytomegalovirus exposure and HLA in healthy donors. The PCR ran on 60 Vbeta and 13 Jbeta primers. Sequenced by immunoSEQ multiplex PCR; TCRdb stores in-frame clones only, minus some. The top ten hold approximately 4.2% of the sample, which has 90,000 to 120,000 clones, 77% seen once. The CDR3 loop spans 15 amino acids. J lost 3 bases, V lost 5 bases, and 5 bases had no gene match. CDR1 and CDR2 (germline): SEHNR, FQNEAQ (reference sequence). This clonotype originated in a male donor in good health and CMV-seronegative. The gene calls are TRBV7-9 and TRBJ2-5, with 11 bases identical to TRBD2. Sequenced material: PBMCs. CDR3 region: CASSPTSGRKETQYF. For the CDR3, the DNA is TGTGCCAGCAGCCCCACTAGCGGGAGAAAAGAGACCCAGTACTTC.